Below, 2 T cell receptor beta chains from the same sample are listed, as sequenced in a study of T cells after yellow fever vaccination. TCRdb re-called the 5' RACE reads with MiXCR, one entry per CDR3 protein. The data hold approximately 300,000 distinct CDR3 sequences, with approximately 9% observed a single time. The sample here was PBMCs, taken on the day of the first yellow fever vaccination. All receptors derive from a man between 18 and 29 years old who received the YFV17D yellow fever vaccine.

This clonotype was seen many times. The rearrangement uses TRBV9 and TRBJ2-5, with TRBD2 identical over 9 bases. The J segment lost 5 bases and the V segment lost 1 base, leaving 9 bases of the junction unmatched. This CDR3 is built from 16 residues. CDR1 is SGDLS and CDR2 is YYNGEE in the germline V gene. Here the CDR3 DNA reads TGTGCCAGCAGCGTAATGCGGGGGGGAGCTGGGGAGACCCAGTACTTC. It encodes CASSVMRGGAGETQYF.

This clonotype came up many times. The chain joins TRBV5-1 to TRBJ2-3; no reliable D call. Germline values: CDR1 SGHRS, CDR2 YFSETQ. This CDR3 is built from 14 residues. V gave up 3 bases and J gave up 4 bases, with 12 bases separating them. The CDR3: CASSSNPSSDTQYF. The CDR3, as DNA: TGCGCCAGCAGCTCGAATCCGAGCTCAGATACGCAGTATTTT.